This TCR beta chain is from a study of T cell responses to AZD1222 COVID-19 vaccine. Notes on this clone: Its target is not known.

The method was immunoSEQ multiplex PCR; TCRdb's version includes in-frame clones alone and lacks a portion of them. This sample yields over 120,000 clones, of which approximately 94% are seen a single time; roughly 9.1% belongs to the top ten. Whole-study results and caveats: Vaccine-associated CD4 TCRs spanned spike, dominant at 160-218 and 743-854. Females made up more of the donors, who were largely white British, and clonal diversity may have come out too low.

This CDR3 is 15 amino acids long. Germline CDR1 and CDR2: SGHRS and YFSETQ. V shed 5 bases and J shed 1 base, with 15 bases lying between them. The sequenced sample was peripheral blood, obtained on day 0 of AZD1222 vaccination. This clonotype originated in an adult in good health. The chain recombines TRBV5-1 with TRBJ1-1; D not resolved. CDR3 sequence: CASRQRRAGNTEAFF. The CDR3 DNA reads TGCGCCAGCAGACAACGGCGGGCGGGGAACACTGAAGCTTTCTTT.